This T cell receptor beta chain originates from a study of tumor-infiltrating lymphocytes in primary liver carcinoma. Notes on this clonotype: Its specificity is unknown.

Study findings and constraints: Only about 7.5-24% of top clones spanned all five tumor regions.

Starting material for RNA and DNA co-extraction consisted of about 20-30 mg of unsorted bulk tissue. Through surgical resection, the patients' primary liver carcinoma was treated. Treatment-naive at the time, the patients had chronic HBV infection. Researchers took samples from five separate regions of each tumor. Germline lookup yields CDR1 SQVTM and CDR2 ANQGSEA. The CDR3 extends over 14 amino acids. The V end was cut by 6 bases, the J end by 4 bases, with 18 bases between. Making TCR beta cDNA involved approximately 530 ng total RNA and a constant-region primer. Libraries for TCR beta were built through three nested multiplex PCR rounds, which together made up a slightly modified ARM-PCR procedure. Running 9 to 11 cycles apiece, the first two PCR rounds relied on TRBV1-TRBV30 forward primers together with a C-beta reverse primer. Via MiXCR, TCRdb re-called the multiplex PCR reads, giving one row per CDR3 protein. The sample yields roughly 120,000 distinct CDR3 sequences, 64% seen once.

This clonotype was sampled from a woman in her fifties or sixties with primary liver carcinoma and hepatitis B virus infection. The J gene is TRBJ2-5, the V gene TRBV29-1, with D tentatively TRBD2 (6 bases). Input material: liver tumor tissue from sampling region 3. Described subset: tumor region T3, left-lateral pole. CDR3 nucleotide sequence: TGCAGCGTCGGGGGTGAGGGTGCCCCAGAGACCCAGTACTTC. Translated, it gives CSVGGEGAPETQYF.